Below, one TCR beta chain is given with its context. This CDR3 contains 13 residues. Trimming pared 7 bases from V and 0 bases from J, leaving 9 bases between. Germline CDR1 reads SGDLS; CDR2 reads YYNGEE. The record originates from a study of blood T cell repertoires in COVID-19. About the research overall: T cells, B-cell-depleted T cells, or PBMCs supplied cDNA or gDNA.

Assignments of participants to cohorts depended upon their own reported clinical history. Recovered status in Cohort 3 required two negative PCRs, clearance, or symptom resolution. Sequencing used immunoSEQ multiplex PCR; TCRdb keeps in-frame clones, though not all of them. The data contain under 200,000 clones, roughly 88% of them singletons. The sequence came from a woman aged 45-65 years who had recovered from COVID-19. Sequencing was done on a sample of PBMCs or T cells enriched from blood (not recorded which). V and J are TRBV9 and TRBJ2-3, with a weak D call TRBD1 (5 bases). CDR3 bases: TGTGCCAGCGGGGCGCCTAGCACAGATACGCAGTATTTT. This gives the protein CASGAPSTDTQYF.